This paragraph reports one T cell receptor (beta chain). Its antigen is unknown. The same CDR3 also results from other DNA sequences found in this sample. Trimming took 3 bases from V and 1 from J, leaving 4 bases between them. Germline CDR1 and CDR2: SNHLY and FYNNEI. The CDR3 is 12 residues long. Method: immunoSEQ multiplex PCR; TCRdb's copy keeps in-frame clones and lacks some. The sample yields 2 million to 2.5 million clones, 95% seen once. This record comes from a study of shared clonotypes between healthy human individuals. Study results and caveats: Incompleteness in sorted-subset sequencing, despite large depth, was shown by rarefaction.

This sequence was found in a man between 18 and 35 years old in good health. The material sequenced was naive CD4+ T cells sorted from blood. Subset meaning: CD45RA+ positively selected. The V and J genes are TRBV2 and TRBJ2-7, with D unclear. The CDR3 DNA is TGTGCCAGCAGTGAGACTTCCTACGAGCAGTACTTC. It codes for CASSETSYEQYF. Full variable domain (rest looked up from reference TRBV2 and TRBJ2-7): EPEVTQTPSHQVTQMGQEVILRCVPISNHLYFYWYRQILGQKVEFLVSFYNNEISEKSEIFDDQFSVERPDGSNFTLKIRSTKLEDSAMYFCASSETSYEQYFGPGTRLTVT.